Included here is one TCR beta chain sequence, with context. The table lists this clonotype with many counts. The specificity of this receptor is unknown. Qualities for individual bases were not recorded, and no much larger clone is one base off. The 39 donors, aged about 6 to 95 years, were systemically healthy Caucasian individuals from Russia. Roughly 9.5 milliliters of peripheral blood were drawn from each donor into EDTA-treated Vacutainer tubes. Ficoll-Paque density-gradient centrifugation was used to isolate PBMCs, with at least 6 million per sample. Trizol reagent was used to extract total RNA from PBMCs, with at least 5 micrograms per sample. The percentages of naive CD45RAhigh/CD27high T cells were determined by flow cytometry on a PBMC aliquot from every donor. Library creation used 5' RACE. The data were produced on an Illumina HiSeq 2500. The second PCR ran for about 6 to 11 cycles and used a J-beta primer mix along with a sample-barcoded 5' primer. A template-switch 5' adaptor carrying 12 random nucleotides introduced a unique molecular identifier onto each TCR beta cDNA molecule. Each sample yielded at least 2.5 million CDR3-containing paired-end reads. All of the RNA was converted into first-strand cDNA using the Mint cDNA synthesis kit, with a TRBC-specific oligonucleotide serving as the primer. Following uracil-DNA glycosylase treatment, a first 18-cycle PCR with universal primers M1SS and BC2_uni_R was performed on all cDNA. Per the original workflow: For normalization, 1 million high-quality reads were randomly selected from each sample, with every read carrying a distinct molecular identifier. Reads with shared molecular identifiers were discarded instead of being binned into consensus sequences. CDR3 identification, clonotype clustering and error correction used MiTCR with a Q25 quality threshold and the strictest error-elimination algorithm. Lower-bound total TCR beta diversity was estimated with a nonparametric unseen species model using Euler transformation. TCRdb reran the public reads through fastp at Q25 and MiXCR, keeping productive beta chains. Under each unique CDR3 protein, matching rows form one entry showing the most common genes and DNA. For this entry, the V and J calls and clone size follow TCRdb and not the study's own pipeline. Within this sample are 1.5 million to 2 million distinct CDR3 sequences, with 28% of them counted one time only. More than 6% of the sample lies in the top ten.

This specimen comes from a study of blood T cells in healthy people across ages (dated by TCRdb to between 2014 and 2016). As for the study more broadly: In model experiments, template switching captured roughly one uniquely barcoded TCR beta cDNA molecule for every two T cells. Donors were grouped into four age groups: young (average about 15 years), middle-aged (under 40), aged (62) and long-lived (82). To avoid experimental bias, donors of different ages were distributed randomly across sequencing lanes. To track age-related changes in TCR beta repertoire diversity, the study relied on deep sequencing normalized with unique cDNA molecular identifiers. Two additional independent replicas of 1 million unique cDNA reads from the same blood draw were analyzed for two donors (one aged 18 to 30 and one aged 80 or older). The paper's findings and limits, for the study overall: Observed TCR beta diversity per million T cells fell roughly linearly with age, and a significant reduction was already apparent by age around 44. Bulk unsorted PBMC profiling prevented conclusive comparison of naive and antigen-experienced compartments. Observed TCR beta diversity correlated strongly with the percentage of naive T cells measured by flow cytometry. Donor CMV infection status was unknown, potentially confounding age-related changes in expanded clonotypes. Compared with the aged group, the long-lived group had more naive CD4+ T cells, fewer expanded clones and increased TCR diversity, a pattern suggesting age selection. Total diversity estimates from one million sequenced T cells were considered lower bounds and underestimates.

The junction shows trimming of 0 bases on V and 10 bases on J, plus 13 bases between the germline ends. Reading the germline V gene (reference sequence) gives CDR1 DFQATT and CDR2 SNEGSKA. The CDR3 runs 13 residues from the cysteine to the phenylalanine. The DNA shown is the 39-base CDR3, in frame from base 1. The sequenced sample consisted of blood. In this chain, TRBV20-1 is recombined with TRBJ2-1, with no D gene named confidently. The origin of this receptor is a woman in her twenties or thirties in good health. The CDR3 sequence is CSARDRWVSEQFF. The DNA sequence is TGCAGTGCTAGAGATCGGTGGGTCAGCGAGCAGTTCTTC.